Detailed here is one T cell receptor (beta chain). The antigen remains undetermined. A read error may be the cause here, since a much bigger clone is one base away. V lost 7 bases, J lost 0 bases, and 16 bases lay in between. The germline V gene has CDR1 MDHEN and CDR2 SYDVKM. CDR3 length: 16 amino acids. This sample was taken from a study of T-cell reconstitution after alpha-beta-depleted transplantation in children. The TCRbeta library was prepared with unique molecular identifiers. TCRdb redid the calling of the PCR reads with MiXCR, one entry per CDR3 protein. This table holds 200,000 to 250,000 distinct CDR3 sequences, approximately 10% found once. Findings of the study overall: Some patients owed their high day-60 TCRbeta diversity to surviving recipient T cells and thymic progenitors. Roughly two months post-transplant, alpha-beta T cells reportedly originated from several hundred graft clones that had expanded. A year post-transplant, T-cell counts and diversity derived mostly from newly produced T cells.

Sequences were derived from PBMCs, sampled before TCRalphabeta/CD19-depleted stem cell transplant. The V gene is TRBV28, the J gene TRBJ2-1; unclear D gene. This TCR came from a child under two years old with acute myeloid leukemia, due to receive a stem cell transplant. CDR3 amino acids: CASTSLASRSYNEQFF. The CDR3 nucleotides read TGTGCCAGCACTAGTCTCGCTTCTCGCTCCTACAATGAGCAGTTCTTC.